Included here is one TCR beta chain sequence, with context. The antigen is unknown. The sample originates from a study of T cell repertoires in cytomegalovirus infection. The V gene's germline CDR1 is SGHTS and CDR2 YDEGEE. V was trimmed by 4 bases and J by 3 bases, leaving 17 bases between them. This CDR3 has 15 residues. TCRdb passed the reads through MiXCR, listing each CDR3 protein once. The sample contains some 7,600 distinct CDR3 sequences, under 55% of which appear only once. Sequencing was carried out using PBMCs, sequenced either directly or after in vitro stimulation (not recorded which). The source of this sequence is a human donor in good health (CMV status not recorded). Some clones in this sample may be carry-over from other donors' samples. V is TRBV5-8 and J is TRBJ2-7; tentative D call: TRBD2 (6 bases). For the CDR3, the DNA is TGTGCCAGCAGCGGACCATCTAGCGTTCACTACGAGCAGTACTTC. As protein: CASSGPSSVHYEQYF.